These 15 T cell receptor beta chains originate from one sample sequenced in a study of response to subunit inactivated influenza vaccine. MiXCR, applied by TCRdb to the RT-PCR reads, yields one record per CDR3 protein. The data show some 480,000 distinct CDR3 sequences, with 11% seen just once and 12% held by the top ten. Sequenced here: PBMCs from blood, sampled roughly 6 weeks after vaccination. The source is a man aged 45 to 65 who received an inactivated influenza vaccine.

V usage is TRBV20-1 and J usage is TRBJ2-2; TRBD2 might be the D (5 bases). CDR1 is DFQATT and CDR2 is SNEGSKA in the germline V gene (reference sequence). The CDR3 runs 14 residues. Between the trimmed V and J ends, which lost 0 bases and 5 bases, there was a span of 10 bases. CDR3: CSARDRRGTGELFF. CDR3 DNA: TGCAGTGCTAGAGACCGACGGGGAACCGGGGAGCTGTTTTTT.

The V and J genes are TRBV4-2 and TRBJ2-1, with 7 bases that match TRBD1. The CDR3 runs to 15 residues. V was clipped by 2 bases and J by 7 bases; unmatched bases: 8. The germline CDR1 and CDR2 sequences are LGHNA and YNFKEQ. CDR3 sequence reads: CASSQPPTGVNEQFF. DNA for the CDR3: TGTGCCAGCAGCCAACCGCCAACAGGGGTGAATGAGCAGTTCTTC.

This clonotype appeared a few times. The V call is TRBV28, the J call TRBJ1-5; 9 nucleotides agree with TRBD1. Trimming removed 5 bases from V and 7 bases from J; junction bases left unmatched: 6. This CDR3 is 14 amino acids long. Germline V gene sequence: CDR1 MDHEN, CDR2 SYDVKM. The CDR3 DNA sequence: TGTGCCAGCAGTCCGCGGACAGGGGAGCAGCCCCAGCATTTT. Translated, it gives CASSPRTGEQPQHF.

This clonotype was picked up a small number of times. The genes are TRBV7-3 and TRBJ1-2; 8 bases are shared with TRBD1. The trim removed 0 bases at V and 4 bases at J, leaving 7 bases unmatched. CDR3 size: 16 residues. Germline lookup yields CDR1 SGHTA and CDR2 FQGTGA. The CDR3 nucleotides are TGTGCCAGCAGCTTAACCGCAGGGGGCGAGTCCTATGGCTACACCTTC. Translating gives CASSLTAGGESYGYTF.

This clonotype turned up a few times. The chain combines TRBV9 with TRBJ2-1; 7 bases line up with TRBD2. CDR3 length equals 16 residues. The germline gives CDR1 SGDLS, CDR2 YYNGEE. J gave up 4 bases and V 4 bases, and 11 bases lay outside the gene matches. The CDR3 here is CASSPRTRRGYNEQFF. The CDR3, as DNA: TGTGCCAGCAGCCCCCGGACTAGGAGGGGATACAATGAGCAGTTCTTC.

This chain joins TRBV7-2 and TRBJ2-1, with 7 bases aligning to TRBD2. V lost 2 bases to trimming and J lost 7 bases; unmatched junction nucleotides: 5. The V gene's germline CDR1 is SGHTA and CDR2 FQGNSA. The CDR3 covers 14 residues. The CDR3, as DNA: TGTGCCAGCAGCTTAAAACGGGGGGTGAATGAGCAGTTCTTC. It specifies CASSLKRGVNEQFF.

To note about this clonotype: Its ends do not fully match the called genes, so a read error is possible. The chain's CDR3 is CASSLDRTRDRESF. The CDR3 DNA reads TGTGCCAGCAGCTTAGATAGGACCCGGGACAGGGAATCTTTC. The J gene is TRBJ2-6, the V gene TRBV11-2, with TRBD1 identical over 9 bases. The germline V gene has CDR1 SGHAT and CDR2 FQNNGV. The CDR3 has 14 residues.

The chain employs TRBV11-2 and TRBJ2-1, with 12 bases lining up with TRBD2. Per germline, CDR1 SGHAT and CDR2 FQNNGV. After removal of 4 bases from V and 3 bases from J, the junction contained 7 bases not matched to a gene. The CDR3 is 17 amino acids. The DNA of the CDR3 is TGTGCCAGCAGCTCAGGACTAGCGGGACGTATCTACAATGAGCAGTTCTTC. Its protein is CASSSGLAGRIYNEQFF.

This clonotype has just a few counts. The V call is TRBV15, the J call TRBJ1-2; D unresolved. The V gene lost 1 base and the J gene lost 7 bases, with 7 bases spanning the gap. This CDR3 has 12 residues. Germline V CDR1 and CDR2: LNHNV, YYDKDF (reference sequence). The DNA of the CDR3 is TGTGCCACCAGCAGAGCAGGAGTTGGCTACACCTTC. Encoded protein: CATSRAGVGYTF.

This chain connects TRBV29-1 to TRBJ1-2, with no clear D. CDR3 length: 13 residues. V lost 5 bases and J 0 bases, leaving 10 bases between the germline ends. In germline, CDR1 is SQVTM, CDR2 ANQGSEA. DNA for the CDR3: TGCAGCGTTAACCTGGGTTCTAACTATGGCTACACCTTC. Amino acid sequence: CSVNLGSNYGYTF.

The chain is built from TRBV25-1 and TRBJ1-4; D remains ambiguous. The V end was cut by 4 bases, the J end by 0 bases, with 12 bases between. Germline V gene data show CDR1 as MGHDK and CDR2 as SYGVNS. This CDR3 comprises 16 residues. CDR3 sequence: CASSVFGETTNEKLFF. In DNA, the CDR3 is TGTGCCAGCAGTGTGTTTGGGGAAACAACTAATGAAAAACTGTTTTTT.

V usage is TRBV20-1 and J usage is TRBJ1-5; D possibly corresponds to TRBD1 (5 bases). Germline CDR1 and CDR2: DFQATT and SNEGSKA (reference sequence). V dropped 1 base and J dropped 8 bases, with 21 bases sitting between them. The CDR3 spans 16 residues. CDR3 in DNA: TGCAGTGCTAGAGGCGTCGGGGCAGCCCAGGTGGAGCCCCAGCATTTT. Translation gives CSARGVGAAQVEPQHF.

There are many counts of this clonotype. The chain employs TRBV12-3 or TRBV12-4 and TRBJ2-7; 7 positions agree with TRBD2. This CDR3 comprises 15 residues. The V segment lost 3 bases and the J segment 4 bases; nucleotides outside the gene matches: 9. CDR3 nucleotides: TGTGCCAGCAGTTTTTCTGCGGGAGCTTCGTACGAGCAGTACTTC. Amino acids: CASSFSAGASYEQYF.

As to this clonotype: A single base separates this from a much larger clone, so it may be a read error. The CDR3 DNA follows: TGTGCCAGCAGCCAAGAAGGACTCATTACTAGCTCCTACAATAAGCAGTTCTTC. Translated, it gives CASSQEGLITSSYNKQFF. The chain has TRBV4-2 and TRBJ2-1; D may be TRBD2 (6 bases). This CDR3 contains 18 residues. CDR1 and CDR2 from the germline V gene are LGHNA and YNFKEQ.

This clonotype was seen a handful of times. CDR3 sequence: CASRMSGSSYNEQFF. The CDR3 DNA reads TGTGCCAGCAGAATGAGCGGGAGCTCCTACAATGAGCAGTTCTTC. The chain has TRBV12-3 or TRBV12-4 and TRBJ2-1, with TRBD2 identical over 8 bases. The CDR3 totals 15 residues. Trimming took 6 bases from V and 0 from J; bases not matched to a gene: 4.